This T cell receptor (beta chain) was sequenced for a study of cytomegalovirus exposure and HLA in healthy donors. This CDR3 is 16 amino acids long. CDR1 and CDR2 (germline): SGHDT, YYEEEE. V lost 1 base to trimming and J lost 3 bases, with 14 bases between them. The PCR contained 60 Vbeta and 13 Jbeta primers. Sequencing used immunoSEQ multiplex PCR; TCRdb keeps in-frame clones, though not all of them. The sample includes about 120,000 clones, 50% to 65% of them seen just once. Sequenced material: PBMCs. V usage is TRBV5-6 and J usage is TRBJ1-5; D perhaps matches TRBD1 (5 bases). The sequence was collected from a man in his forties or fifties in good health and CMV-seropositive. CDR3 protein: CASSLWAGWNNQPQHF. In nucleotides, the CDR3 is TGTGCCAGCAGCTTGTGGGCAGGGTGGAACAATCAGCCCCAGCATTTT.